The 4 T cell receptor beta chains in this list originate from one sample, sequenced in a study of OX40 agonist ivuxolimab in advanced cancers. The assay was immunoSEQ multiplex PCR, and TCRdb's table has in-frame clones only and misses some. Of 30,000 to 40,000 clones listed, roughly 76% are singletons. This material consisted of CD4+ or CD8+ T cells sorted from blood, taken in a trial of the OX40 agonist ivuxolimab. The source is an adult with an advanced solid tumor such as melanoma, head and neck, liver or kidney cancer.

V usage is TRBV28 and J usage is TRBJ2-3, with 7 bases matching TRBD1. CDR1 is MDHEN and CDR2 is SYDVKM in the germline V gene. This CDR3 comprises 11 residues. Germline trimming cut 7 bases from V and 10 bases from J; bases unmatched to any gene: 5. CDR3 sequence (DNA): TGTGCCAGCAACGACAGGGTTTCGCAGTATTTT. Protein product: CASNDRVSQYF.

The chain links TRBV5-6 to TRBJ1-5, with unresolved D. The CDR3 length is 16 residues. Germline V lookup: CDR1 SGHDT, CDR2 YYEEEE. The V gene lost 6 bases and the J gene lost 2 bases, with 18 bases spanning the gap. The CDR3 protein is CASIKTPGRGNQPQHF. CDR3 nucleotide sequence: TGTGCCAGCATCAAAACCCCGGGGAGGGGCAATCAGCCCCAGCATTTT.

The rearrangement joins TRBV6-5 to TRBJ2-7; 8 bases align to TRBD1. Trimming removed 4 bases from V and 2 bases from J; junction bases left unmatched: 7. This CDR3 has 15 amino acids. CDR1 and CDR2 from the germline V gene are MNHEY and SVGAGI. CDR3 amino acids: CASSSRWTGTYEQYF. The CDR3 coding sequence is TGTGCCAGCAGTTCTAGATGGACAGGGACCTACGAGCAGTACTTC.

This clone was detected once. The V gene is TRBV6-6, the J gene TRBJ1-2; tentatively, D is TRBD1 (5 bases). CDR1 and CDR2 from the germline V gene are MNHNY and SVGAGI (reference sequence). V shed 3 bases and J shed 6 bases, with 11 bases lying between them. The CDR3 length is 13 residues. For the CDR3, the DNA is TGTGCCAGCAGTTATCAGGAAGGGGATGGCTACACCTTC. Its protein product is CASSYQEGDGYTF.